This T cell receptor beta chain was documented in a study of blood T cell repertoires in COVID-19. As originally analysed: Scientists estimated how many nucleated cells there were by amplifying reference gene primers. Assay used: immunoSEQ multiplex PCR; TCRdb lists only in-frame clones, some missing. That table is the source of V, J and clone size, and D and trimming were worked out from the DNA. Of about 200,000 clones in the sample, around 85% were seen once. The CDR3 is 13 amino acids. After removal of 4 bases from V and 7 bases from J, the junction contained 6 bases not matched to a gene. Germline CDR1 is SGHTA and CDR2 is FQGTGA. This clone showed up just a few times.

The sequenced material came from peripheral blood. The clonotype comes from a human donor with active or convalescent COVID-19. The donor label of this sample is uncertain. This chain joins TRBV7-3 and TRBJ1-1; 7 bases line up with TRBD1. This CDR3 reads CASSSRQGSEAFF. The CDR3 region has the DNA TGTGCCAGCAGCTCCCGACAGGGTAGTGAAGCTTTCTTT.